This paragraph reports one T cell receptor (beta chain). Its antigen is unknown. No clone much larger than this one lies a single base away; base qualities are absent. TCRbeta CDR3 regions were amplified from genomic DNA using the immunoSEQ Assay, a bias-controlled multiplex PCR. In the authors' own workflow: The number of nucleated cells in each sample was estimated by amplification of reference gene primers within the assay. To quantify the absolute abundance of each unique TCRbeta CDR3 rearrangement, sequence reads were collapsed and filtered. For each sample, productive Simpson clonality was calculated by taking the square root of Simpson's diversity index across productive rearrangements. TCRdb obtained this table from immuneACCESS and retained in-frame rearrangements with V and J assigned. These tables miss some clones; where compared with another copy, unresolved V genes account for less than half of the shortfall, and the remainder is unexplained. The DNA was the basis for D and trimming; V, J and clone size are from that table. Counted in this sample were 250,000 to 300,000 clones; about nine tenths of them appeared once. Of the sample, under 2.5% is held by the ten largest clones.

The CDR3 goes from the cysteine to the phenylalanine over 15 residues. Here the CDR3 DNA is all that survives: 45 bases in frame from base 1. V lost 4 bases and J lost 3 bases; the stretch between them is 19 bases long. Via the germline V gene, CDR1 is SQVTM and CDR2 ANQGSEA. The collaborating institutions used their own protocols to collect whole blood in K2EDTA tubes. For TCRbeta analysis, collaborator samples were shipped as frozen whole blood, as isolated PBMCs, or as DNA extracted from either sample type. The data derive from a study of blood T cell repertoires in COVID-19 (TCRdb year 2020). The study in broad terms: Samples covering the acute and convalescent phases of COVID-19 were provided by collaborators in the United States, Italy and Spain. The prospective study material was composed of cDNA or gDNA derived from T cells, B-cell-depleted T cells, or PBMCs. Deeply sampled blood TCRbeta repertoires from subjects exposed to, actively infected with, or recovered from COVID-19 were included in the dataset. The repertoires were released in a freely available public database intended as a resource for research on the immune response to SARS-CoV-2. Samples were obtained from the ongoing ImmuneRACE study (first 160 participants) and from some 1,200 subjects provided by 6 global collaborators. Sample metadata almost always included a de-identified subject ID, COVID-19 status, age in years and sex. Where available, HLA class I and class II types were obtained from metadata supplied by the sample provider rather than from assay-based typing. General conclusions and limits of the study: The amount of clinical and demographic metadata varied by source and participant and was provided uncurated.

Sequences were obtained from peripheral blood. The receptor was derived from a man aged 45-65 years with acute or convalescent COVID-19. This chain joins TRBV29-1 to TRBJ2-7; TRBD2 could be the D gene, as 7 bases match. The nucleotide sequence reads TGCAGCGTTGGGGGGGGGACATTTCGTCACTACGAGCAGTACTTC. It codes for CSVGGGTFRHYEQYF.